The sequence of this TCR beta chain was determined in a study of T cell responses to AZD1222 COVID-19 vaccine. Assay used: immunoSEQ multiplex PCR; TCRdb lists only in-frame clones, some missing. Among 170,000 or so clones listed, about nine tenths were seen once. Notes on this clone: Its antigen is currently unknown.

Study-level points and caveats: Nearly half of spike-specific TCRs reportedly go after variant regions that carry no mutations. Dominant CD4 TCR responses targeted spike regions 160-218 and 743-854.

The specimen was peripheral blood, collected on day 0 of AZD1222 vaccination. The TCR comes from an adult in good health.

CDR3 loop: CASSLGRSGRAVDEQYF. The DNA for the CDR3 is TGTGCCAGCAGCTTAGGCCGAAGCGGGAGGGCCGTAGACGAGCAGTACTTC. The chain is built from TRBV11-2 and TRBJ2-7, with TRBD2 matching 10 bases. Per germline, CDR1 SGHAT and CDR2 FQNNGV. The trim removed 1 base at V and 5 bases at J, leaving 11 bases unmatched. The CDR3 length is 17 residues.